This T cell receptor (beta chain) was captured by sequencing in a study of blood T cells in healthy people across ages. Study outcomes and limitations: A greater number of naive CD4+ cells and higher diversity distinguished long-lived donors from aged donors.

Primed by a sample-barcoded 5' primer and a J-beta primer mix, a second PCR proceeded for roughly 6 to 12 cycles. TCRdb passed the 5' RACE reads through MiXCR, listing each CDR3 protein once. Of 650,000 to 800,000 distinct CDR3 sequences listed, roughly 44% were seen once; the top ten hold about a fifth. The germline V gene encodes CDR1 SGHAT and CDR2 FQNNGV. The CDR3 length is 15 residues. Trimming pared 0 bases from V and 15 bases from J, leaving 21 bases between. Of note for this clonotype: No antigen is known for it.

The sequence derives from a man aged 55 to 70 in good health. Sample: blood. This chain joins TRBV11-2 and TRBJ2-4, with D possibly TRBD1 on 6 matching bases. The CDR3 loop reads CASSLDTRTVKKRYF. The DNA of the CDR3 is TGTGCCAGCAGCTTAGACACCCGGACAGTAAAAAAGCGGTACTTC.